This T cell receptor (beta chain) is drawn from a study of technical replicates of blood from several donors. Germline lookup yields CDR1 MNHEY and CDR2 SMNVEV (reference sequence). The V end lost 3 bases, the J end lost 6 bases, and 12 bases lay between the germline ends. The CDR3 extends over 14 amino acids. This clone was seen more than once but under ten times. The method was immunoSEQ multiplex PCR; TCRdb's version includes in-frame clones alone and lacks a portion of them. This table has about 80,000 clones, approximately 94% appearing once. The chain recombines TRBV27 with TRBJ2-1; no reliable D call. The clonotype comes from a human donor in good health. The sample was T cells isolated from PBMCs. CDR3 sequence (DNA): TGTGCCAGCAGTTTTCGCGTTAGTGTCAATGAGCAGTTCTTC. It codes for CASSFRVSVNEQFF.